This TCR beta chain appears in the sequencing data of a study of blood T cell repertoires in COVID-19. Assay used: immunoSEQ multiplex PCR; TCRdb lists only in-frame clones, some missing. Of 60,000 or so clones in the sample, roughly 90% were seen once. The CDR3 extends over 16 amino acids. V was pared by 2 bases and J by 7 bases, with 8 bases of the junction left unmatched. Germline V gene lookup returns CDR1 MNHEY and CDR2 SMNVEV (reference sequence). The genes are TRBV27 and TRBJ1-5; 10 positions agree with TRBD1. This receptor was identified in a human donor in a cohort sampled during active COVID-19. Input material: peripheral blood. This CDR3 reads CASSLTTGGARQPQHF. The CDR3 coding sequence is TGTGCCAGCAGTTTAACGACAGGGGGCGCGAGGCAGCCCCAGCATTTT.